The T cell receptor (beta chain) under discussion was sequenced for a study of Graves' ophthalmopathy and Graves' hyperthyroidism. General observations from the study: Appearing in blood as well were most expanded thyroid clonotypes above 0.001 frequency.

The CDR3 length is 13 residues. Trimming shortened V by 2 bases and J by 8 bases, and 8 bases separated the two germline ends. CDR1 SGHRS and CDR2 YFSETQ come from the germline V gene. Amplification of TCR beta CDR3 regions used RNA transcripts. HTBI primers were used in a first-round RT-PCR, which preceded a second-round multiplex PCR. TCRdb used MiXCR to reprocess the multiplex PCR reads, holding one entry per CDR3 protein. In the table there are about 210,000 distinct CDR3 sequences, roughly 29% of which are singletons. The starting material, 10 ml of fresh peripheral blood, provided the PBMCs. This clonotype has ten or more counts. As yet, its antigen is unknown.

The specimen sequenced was peripheral blood. The TCR comes from a man aged 45-65 years with Graves' ophthalmopathy. This chain links TRBV5-1 with TRBJ1-6; D unclear. The CDR3 loop reads CASSLTNDSPLHF. The CDR3 nucleotides read TGCGCCAGCAGCTTAACTAACGATTCACCCCTCCACTTT.